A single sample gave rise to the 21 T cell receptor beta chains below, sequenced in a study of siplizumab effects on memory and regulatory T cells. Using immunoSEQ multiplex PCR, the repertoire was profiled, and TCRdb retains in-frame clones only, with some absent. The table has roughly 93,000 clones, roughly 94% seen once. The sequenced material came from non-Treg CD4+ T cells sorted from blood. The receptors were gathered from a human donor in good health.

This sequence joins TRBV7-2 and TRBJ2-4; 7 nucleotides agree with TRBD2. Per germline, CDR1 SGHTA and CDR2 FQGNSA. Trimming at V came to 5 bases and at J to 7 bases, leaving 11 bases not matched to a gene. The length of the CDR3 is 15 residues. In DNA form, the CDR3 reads TGTGCCAGCAGCCTTAGCGGGCGGACGAGGAACATTCAGTACTTC. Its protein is CASSLSGRTRNIQYF.

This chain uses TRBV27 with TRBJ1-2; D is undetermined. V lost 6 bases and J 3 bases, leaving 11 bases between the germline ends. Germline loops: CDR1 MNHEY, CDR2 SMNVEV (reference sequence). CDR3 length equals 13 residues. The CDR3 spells CASRDRLDYGYTF. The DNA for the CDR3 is TGTGCCAGCAGAGATAGATTAGACTATGGCTACACCTTC.

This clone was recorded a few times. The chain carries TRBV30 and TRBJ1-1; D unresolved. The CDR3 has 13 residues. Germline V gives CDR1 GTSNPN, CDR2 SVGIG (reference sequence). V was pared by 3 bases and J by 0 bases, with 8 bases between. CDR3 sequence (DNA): TGTGCCTGGAGGGGATCGATGAACACTGAAGCTTTCTTT. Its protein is CAWRGSMNTEAFF.

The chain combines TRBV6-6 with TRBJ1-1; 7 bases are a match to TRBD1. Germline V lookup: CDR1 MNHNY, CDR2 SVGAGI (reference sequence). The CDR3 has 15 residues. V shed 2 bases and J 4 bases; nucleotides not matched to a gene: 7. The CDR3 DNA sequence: TGTGCCAGCAGTTACAGGGGTCAGGGGGGCACTGAAGCTTTCTTT. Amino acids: CASSYRGQGGTEAFF.

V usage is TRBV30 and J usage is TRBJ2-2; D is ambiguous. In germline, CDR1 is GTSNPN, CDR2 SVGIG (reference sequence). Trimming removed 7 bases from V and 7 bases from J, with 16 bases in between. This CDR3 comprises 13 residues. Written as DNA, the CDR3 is TGTGCCTTCACACTTATTATTGGCGGGGAGCTGTTTTTT. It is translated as CAFTLIIGGELFF.

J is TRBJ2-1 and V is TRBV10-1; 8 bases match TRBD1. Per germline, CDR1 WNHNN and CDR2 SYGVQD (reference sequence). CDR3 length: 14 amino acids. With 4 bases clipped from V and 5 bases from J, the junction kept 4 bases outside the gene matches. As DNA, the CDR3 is TGCGCCAGCAGTGGGAGACAGGGGAACAATGAGCAGTTCTTC. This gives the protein CASSGRQGNNEQFF.

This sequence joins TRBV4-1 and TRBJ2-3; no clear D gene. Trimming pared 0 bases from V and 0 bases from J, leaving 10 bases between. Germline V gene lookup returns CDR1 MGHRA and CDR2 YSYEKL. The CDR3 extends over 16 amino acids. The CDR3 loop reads CASSQDGYSSTDTQYF. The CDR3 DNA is TGCGCCAGCAGCCAAGATGGCTACTCTAGCACAGATACGCAGTATTTT.

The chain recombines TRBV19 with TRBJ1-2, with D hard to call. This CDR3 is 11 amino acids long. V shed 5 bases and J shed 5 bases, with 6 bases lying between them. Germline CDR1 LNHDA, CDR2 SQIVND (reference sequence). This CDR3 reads CASSARYGYTF. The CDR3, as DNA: TGTGCCAGTAGTGCAAGATATGGCTACACCTTC. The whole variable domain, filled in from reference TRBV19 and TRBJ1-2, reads DGGITQSPKYLFRKEGQNVTLSCEQNLNHDAMYWYRQDPGQGLRLIYYSQIVNDFQKGDIAEGYSVSREKKESFPLTVTSAQKNPTAFYLCASSARYGYTFGSGTRLTVV.

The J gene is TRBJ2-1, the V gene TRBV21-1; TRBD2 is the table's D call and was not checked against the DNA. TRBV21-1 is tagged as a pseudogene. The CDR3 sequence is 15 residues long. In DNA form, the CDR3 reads TGTGCCAGCAGCAAAGCGCTGGGGGGCTACAATGAGCAGTTCTTC. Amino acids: CASSKALGGYNEQFF.

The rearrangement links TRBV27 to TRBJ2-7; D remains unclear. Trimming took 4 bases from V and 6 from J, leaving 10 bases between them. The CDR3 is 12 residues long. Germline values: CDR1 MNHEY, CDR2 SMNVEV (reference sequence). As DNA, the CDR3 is TGTGCCAGCAGTTCCCAAAGCTTCGAGCAGTACTTC. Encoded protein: CASSSQSFEQYF.

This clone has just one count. In nucleotides, the CDR3 is TGCGCCAGCAGCTTCCGACTGGCAGATACGCAGTATTTT. The encoded protein is CASSFRLADTQYF. The chain recombines TRBV5-1 with TRBJ2-3; D gene uncertain. The CDR3 runs to 13 residues. Germline loops: CDR1 SGHRS, CDR2 YFSETQ. V was pared by 2 bases and J by 4 bases, with 8 bases between.

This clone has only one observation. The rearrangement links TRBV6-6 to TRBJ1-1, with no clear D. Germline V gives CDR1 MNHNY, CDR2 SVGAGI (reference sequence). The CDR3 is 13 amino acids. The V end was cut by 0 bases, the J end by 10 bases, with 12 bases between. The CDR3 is CASSYSSRGTAFF. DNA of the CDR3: TGTGCCAGCAGTTACTCGAGCCGCGGTACAGCTTTCTTT.

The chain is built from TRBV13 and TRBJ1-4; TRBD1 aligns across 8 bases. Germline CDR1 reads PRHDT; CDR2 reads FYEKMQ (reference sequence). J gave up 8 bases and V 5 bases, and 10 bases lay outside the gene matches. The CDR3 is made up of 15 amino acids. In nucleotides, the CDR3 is TGTGCCAGCAGCCCCCTTGGACAGGGAAGGGAAAAACTGTTTTTT. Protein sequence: CASSPLGQGREKLFF.

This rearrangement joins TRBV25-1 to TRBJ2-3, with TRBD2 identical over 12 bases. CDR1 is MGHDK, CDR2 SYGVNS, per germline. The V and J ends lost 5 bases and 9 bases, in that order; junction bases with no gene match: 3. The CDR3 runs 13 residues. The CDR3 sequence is CASSRLAGETQYF. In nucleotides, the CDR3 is TGTGCCAGCAGTAGACTAGCGGGAGAGACGCAGTATTTT.

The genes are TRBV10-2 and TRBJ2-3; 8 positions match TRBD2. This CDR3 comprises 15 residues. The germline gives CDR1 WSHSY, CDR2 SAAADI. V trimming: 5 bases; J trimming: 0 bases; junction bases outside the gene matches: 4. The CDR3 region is CASSLASGSTDTQYF. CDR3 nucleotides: TGCGCCAGCAGTCTCGCTAGCGGGAGCACAGATACGCAGTATTTT.

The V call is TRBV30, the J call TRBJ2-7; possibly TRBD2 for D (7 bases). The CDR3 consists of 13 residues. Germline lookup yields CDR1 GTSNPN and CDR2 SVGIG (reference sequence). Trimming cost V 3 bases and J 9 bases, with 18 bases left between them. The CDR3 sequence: CAWRLKGGDGQYF. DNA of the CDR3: TGTGCCTGGAGATTGAAAGGGGGGGACGGGCAGTACTTC.

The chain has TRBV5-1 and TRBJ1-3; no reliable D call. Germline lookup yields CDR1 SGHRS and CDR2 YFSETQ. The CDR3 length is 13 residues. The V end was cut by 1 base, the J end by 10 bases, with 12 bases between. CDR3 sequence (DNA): TGCGCCAGCAGCTTGCGAAACGGGGAAACCATATATTTT. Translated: CASSLRNGETIYF.

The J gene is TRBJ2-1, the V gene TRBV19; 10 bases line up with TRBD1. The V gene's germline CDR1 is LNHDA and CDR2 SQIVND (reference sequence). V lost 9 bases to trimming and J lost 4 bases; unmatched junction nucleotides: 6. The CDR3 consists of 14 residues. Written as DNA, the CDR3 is TGTGCCAGCGATCCGGGACAGGGGTACAATGAGCAGTTCTTC. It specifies CASDPGQGYNEQFF.

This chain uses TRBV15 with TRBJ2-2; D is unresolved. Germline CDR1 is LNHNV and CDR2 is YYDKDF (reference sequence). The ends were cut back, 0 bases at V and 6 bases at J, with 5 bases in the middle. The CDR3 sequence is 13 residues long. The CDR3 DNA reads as TGTGCCACCAGCAGAGACCTGGCCGGGGAGCTGTTTTTT. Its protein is CATSRDLAGELFF.

The CDR3 DNA reads TGTGCCAGTAGTCCCGGGACTGTTACCGGGGAGCTGTTTTTT. Its protein product is CASSPGTVTGELFF. The chain recombines TRBV19 with TRBJ2-2, with a weak D call TRBD2 (6 bases). V lost 5 bases to trimming and J lost 5 bases, with 12 bases between them. Germline CDR1 is LNHDA and CDR2 is SQIVND (reference sequence). The CDR3 sequence is 14 residues long.

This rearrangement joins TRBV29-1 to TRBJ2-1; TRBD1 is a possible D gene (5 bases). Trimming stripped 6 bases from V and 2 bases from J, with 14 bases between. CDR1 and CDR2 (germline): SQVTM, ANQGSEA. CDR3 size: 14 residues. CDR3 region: CSVATGFTYNEQFF. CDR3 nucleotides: TGCAGCGTAGCCACAGGTTTTACCTACAATGAGCAGTTCTTC.